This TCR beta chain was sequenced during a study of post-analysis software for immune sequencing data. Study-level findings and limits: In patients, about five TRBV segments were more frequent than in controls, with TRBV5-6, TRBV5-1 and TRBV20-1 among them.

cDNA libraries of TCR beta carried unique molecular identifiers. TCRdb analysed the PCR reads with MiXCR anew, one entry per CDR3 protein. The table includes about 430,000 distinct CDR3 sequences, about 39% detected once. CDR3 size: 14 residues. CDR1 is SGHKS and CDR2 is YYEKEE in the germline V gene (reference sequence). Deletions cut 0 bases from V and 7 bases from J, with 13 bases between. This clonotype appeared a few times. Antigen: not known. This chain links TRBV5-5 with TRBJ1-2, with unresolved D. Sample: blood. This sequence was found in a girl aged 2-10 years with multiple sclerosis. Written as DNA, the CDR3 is TGTGCCAGCAGCTTGGTGTTCGAAACGGCTGGCTACACCTTC. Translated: CASSLVFETAGYTF.